The T cell receptor beta chain under discussion was sequenced for a study of technical replicates of blood from a handful of donors. The method was immunoSEQ multiplex PCR; TCRdb's version includes in-frame clones alone and lacks a portion of them. The sample carries tens of thousands of clones, 94% recorded once. Germline CDR1 is SGHAT and CDR2 is FQNNGV. CDR3 size: 19 residues. The V segment lost 5 bases and the J segment 0 bases; nucleotides outside the gene matches: 10. Sequenced input: T cells isolated from PBMCs. The chain links TRBV11-2 to TRBJ2-1; 13 bases map to TRBD2. The source of this sequence is a human donor in good health. The CDR3 DNA is TGTGCCAGCAGCCTACGACTAGCGGGGGGACAGAGCTCCTACAATGAGCAGTTCTTC. This encodes CASSLRLAGGQSSYNEQFF.